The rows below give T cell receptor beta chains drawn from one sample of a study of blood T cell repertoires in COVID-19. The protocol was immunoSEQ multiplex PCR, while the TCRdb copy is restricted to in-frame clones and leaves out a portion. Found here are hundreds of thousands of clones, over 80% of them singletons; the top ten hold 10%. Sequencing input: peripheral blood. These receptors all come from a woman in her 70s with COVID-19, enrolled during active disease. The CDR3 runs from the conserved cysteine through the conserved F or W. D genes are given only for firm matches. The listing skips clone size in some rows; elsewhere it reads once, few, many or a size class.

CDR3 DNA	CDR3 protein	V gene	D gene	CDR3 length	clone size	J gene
TGCGCCAGCAGCGAACAGAGCTACGAGCAGTACTTC	CASSEQSYEQYF	TRBV5-1	-	12	once	TRBJ2-7
TGCGCCAGCAGCCCAAGAACAAACGGACAGGGGAGTAATGAAAAACTGTTTTTT	CASSPRTNGQGSNEKLFF	TRBV5-1	TRBD1	18	-	TRBJ1-4
TGTGCCAGCAGCTTAAGCGGGAGGGCCGGGGAGACCCAGTACTTC	CASSLSGRAGETQYF	TRBV5-4	TRBD2	15	-	TRBJ2-5
TGTGCCAGCAGCGAGCAGAAGAGGAACAATGAGCAGTTCTTC	CASSEQKRNNEQFF	TRBV9	-	14	-	TRBJ2-1
TGTGCCAGCAGTTTAGGGCTAGCGGGATACAATGAGCAGTTCTTC	CASSLGLAGYNEQFF	TRBV27	TRBD2	15	-	TRBJ2-1
TGTGCCAGCAGTTACCGGACCTTGACAGACTCCTATGGCTACACCTTC	CASSYRTLTDSYGYTF	TRBV6-2/TRBV6-3	-	16	-	TRBJ1-2
TGTGCCAGCAGATACCCTGGACAGATGAACACTGAAGCTTTCTTT	CASRYPGQMNTEAFF	TRBV6-2/TRBV6-3	-	15	-	TRBJ1-1
TGTGCCAGCAGTTTGCAGGGTGGGTACACTGAAGCTTTCTTT	CASSLQGGYTEAFF	TRBV28	-	14	-	TRBJ1-1
TGCGCCAGCAGCCAGCCCGCCCCGGGAATTCTTCAGCCCCAGCATTTT	CASSQPAPGILQPQHF	TRBV4-1	-	16	-	TRBJ1-5
TGTGCCAGCAGCCTCGCAGGGCGTACCTCTGAAGCTTTCTTT	CASSLAGRTSEAFF	TRBV5-4	-	14	-	TRBJ1-1
TGTGCCAGCAGTTATAGCGCGGGAGGGCAAGAGACCCAGTACTTC	CASSYSAGGQETQYF	TRBV27	TRBD2	15	-	TRBJ2-5
TGTGCCAGCAGTACCACTAGCTACGAGCAGTTCTTC	CASSTTSYEQFF	TRBV6-5	-	12	-	TRBJ2-1
TGTGCCACCAGCAGAGATCCAAATCAGCCCCAGCATTTT	CATSRDPNQPQHF	TRBV15	-	13	-	TRBJ1-5
TGTGCCGGCAGTGAATGGGGGCCTGGAAACACCATATATTTT	CAGSEWGPGNTIYF	TRBV6-1	-	14	-	TRBJ1-3
TGTGCCAGCAGTGTTTTTTTCGACAGGGGGGACACTGAAGCTTTCTTT	CASSVFFDRGDTEAFF	TRBV27	TRBD1	16	-	TRBJ1-1
TGTGCCAGCAGCTTTACAGGTCCGGGAGGGTTCTTAGTAAATGAGCAGTTCTTC	CASSFTGPGGFLVNEQFF	TRBV7-2	TRBD2	18	once	TRBJ2-1
TGTGCCAGCACAGGGTGGAATTCACCCCTCCACTTT	CASTGWNSPLHF	TRBV6-5	-	12	-	TRBJ1-6
TGTGCCAGCAGCTTAGGACAGGGGGCGTGGGATGAGCAGTTCTTC	CASSLGQGAWDEQFF	TRBV7-9	TRBD1	15	-	TRBJ2-1
TGTGCCAGCAGCTCCGACAGCTATGGCTACACCTTC	CASSSDSYGYTF	TRBV7-9	-	12	-	TRBJ1-2
TGTGCCAGCAGTACGGACACGGGCAATCAGCCCCAGCATTTT	CASSTDTGNQPQHF	TRBV6-5	-	14	-	TRBJ1-5
TGTGCCAGCAGTACAGGGGCAACTAATGAAAAACTGTTTTTT	CASSTGATNEKLFF	TRBV28	TRBD1	14	-	TRBJ1-4
TGTGCCACCAGCAGAAGTCAGGGAACTAATGAAAAACTGTTTTTT	CATSRSQGTNEKLFF	TRBV15	-	15	few	TRBJ1-4
TGTGCCAGCGACAGGGGGCACACCGGGGAGCTGTTTTTT	CASDRGHTGELFF	TRBV9	TRBD1	13	-	TRBJ2-2
TGTGCCATCAGTGAGTCTGGACAGACTGATGGCTACACCTTC	CAISESGQTDGYTF	TRBV10-3	-	14	-	TRBJ1-2
TGTGCCAGCAGCAAAAATTCAGGGGCGGTCACTGGCTACACCTTC	CASSKNSGAVTGYTF	TRBV28	-	15	-	TRBJ1-2
TGTGCCAGCACCGTATGGCAGGGGGCTGGTGAAAAACTGTTTTTT	CASTVWQGAGEKLFF	TRBV28	TRBD1	15	-	TRBJ1-4
TGTGCCATCAGCGAGTCTGGGACTAGCGGCTACGAGCAGTACTTC	CAISESGTSGYEQYF	TRBV10-3	TRBD2	15	-	TRBJ2-7
TGTGCCAGCAGGACAGCCTACGAGCAGTACTTC	CASRTAYEQYF	TRBV28	-	11	-	TRBJ2-7
TGTGCCAGCAGTTATCCGCCGAGGGAGCAGTACTTC	CASSYPPREQYF	TRBV6-6	-	12	-	TRBJ2-7
TGTGCCAGCAGTTTAAGGGACAGGGGGGAAGCTTTCTTT	CASSLRDRGEAFF	TRBV28	TRBD1	13	-	TRBJ1-1
TGCGCCAGCAGCCAAGCTCTGAACACCGGGGAGCTGTTTTTT	CASSQALNTGELFF	TRBV4-1	-	14	-	TRBJ2-2
TGTGCCAGCAGTTTTTCCCCTCCTGGCAATCAGCCCCAGCATTTT	CASSFSPPGNQPQHF	TRBV28	-	15	-	TRBJ1-5
TGCCCCAGCAGCCGACAGGGGGGACAGGCCATGGGAGAGACCCAGTACTTC	CPSSRQGGQAMGETQYF	TRBV4-3	TRBD1	17	-	TRBJ2-5
TGTGCCAGCAGCTTGGACAGTCCAGAGACCCAGTACTTC	CASSLDSPETQYF	TRBV11-3	-	13	-	TRBJ2-5
TGTGCCTGGAGTGTTGCCCTTCGGAGGCCGAACACTGAAGCTTTCTTT	CAWSVALRRPNTEAFF	TRBV30	-	16	-	TRBJ1-1
TGTGCCAGCAGCTTAGCGTTAGGGGTGCACGAAAAACTGTTTTTT	CASSLALGVHEKLFF	TRBV7-9	-	15	-	TRBJ1-4